This TCR beta chain was documented in a study of T-cell memory formation after mild COVID-19. Turning to the study itself: There were largely donor-specific TCR clusters.

The ends were cut back, 4 bases at V and 7 bases at J, with 19 bases in the middle. Germline assignment: CDR1 MGHRA and CDR2 YSYEKL. The CDR3 runs to 15 residues. TCRdb re-called the 5' RACE reads with MiXCR, one entry per CDR3 protein. The data show over 250,000 distinct CDR3 sequences, about 16% seen once. This clonotype was detected ten times or more. The gene calls are TRBV4-1 and TRBJ1-2; a possible D gene is TRBD1 (6 bases). This TCR came from a young man who had mild COVID-19 (a few samples of this study predate the infection). Cell type and time point are not known. Sequenced input: PBMCs or a T cell subset sorted from them (not recorded which). The CDR3 nucleotides are TGCGCCAGCAGCCTCGGGGTCACAGGGCCCCCTGGCTACACCTTC. Translating it yields CASSLGVTGPPGYTF.